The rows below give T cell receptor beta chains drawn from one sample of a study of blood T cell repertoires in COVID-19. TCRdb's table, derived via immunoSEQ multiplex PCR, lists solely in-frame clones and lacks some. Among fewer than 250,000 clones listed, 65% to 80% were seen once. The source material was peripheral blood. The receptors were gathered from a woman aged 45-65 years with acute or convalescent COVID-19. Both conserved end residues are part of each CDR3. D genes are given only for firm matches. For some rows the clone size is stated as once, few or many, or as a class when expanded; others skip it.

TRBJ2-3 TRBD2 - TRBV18 CASSSSGGSTDTQYF TGTGCCAGCTCATCGAGCGGGGGCAGCACAGATACGCAGTATTTT
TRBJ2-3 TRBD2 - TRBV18 CASTRTSGGAADTQYF TGTGCCAGCACCAGGACTAGCGGGGGGGCTGCAGATACGCAGTATTTT
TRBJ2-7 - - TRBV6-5 CASSEAGVVGEQYF TGTGCCAGCAGCGAGGCCGGGGTGGTGGGCGAGCAGTACTTC
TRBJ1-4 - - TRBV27 CASSKDFSQEKLFF TGTGCCAGCAGTAAGGACTTTTCACAAGAAAAACTGTTTTTT
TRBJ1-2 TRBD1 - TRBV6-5 CASNIPGQRNYGYTF TGTGCCAGCAATATTCCGGGACAGCGAAACTATGGCTACACCTTC
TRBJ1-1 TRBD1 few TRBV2 CASSLGQGGSTEAFF TGTGCCAGCAGCCTGGGACAGGGCGGGAGTACTGAAGCTTTCTTT
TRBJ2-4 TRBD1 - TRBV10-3 CAISTGTGGKNIQYF TGTGCCATCAGTACCGGGACAGGGGGCAAAAACATTCAGTACTTC
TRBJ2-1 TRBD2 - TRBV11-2 CASSPISSGRFF TGTGCCAGCAGCCCTATCTCTAGCGGACGTTTCTTC
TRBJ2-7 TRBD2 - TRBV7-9 CASTERERDEQYF TGTGCCAGCACCGAGCGGGAGCGCGACGAGCAGTACTTC
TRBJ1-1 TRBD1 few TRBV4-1 CASSGVQQGARDTEAFF TGCGCCAGCAGCGGAGTTCAACAGGGGGCGCGGGACACTGAAGCTTTCTTT
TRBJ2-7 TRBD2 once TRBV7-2 CASSPASGFQGEQYF TGTGCCAGCAGCCCGGCTAGCGGGTTCCAGGGGGAGCAGTACTTC
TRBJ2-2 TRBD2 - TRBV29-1 CSVEKASGQTGELFF TGCAGCGTTGAAAAGGCTAGCGGACAAACCGGGGAGCTGTTTTTT
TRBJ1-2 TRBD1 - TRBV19 CASSNRGTANYGYTF TGTGCCAGTAGTAACCGTGGGACAGCTAACTATGGCTACACCTTC
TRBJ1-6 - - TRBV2 CASSEQGSDSPLHF TGTGCCAGCAGTGAACAGGGGTCCGATTCACCCCTCCACTTT
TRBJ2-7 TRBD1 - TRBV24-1 CATSDPRGQGSEQYF TGTGCCACCAGTGACCCGCGTGGACAGGGGAGCGAGCAGTACTTC
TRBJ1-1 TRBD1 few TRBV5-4 CASSTKGQGFTKNTEAFF TGTGCCAGCAGCACGAAAGGACAGGGTTTTACTAAGAACACTGAAGCTTTCTTT
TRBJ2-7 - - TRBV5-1 CASSLEAGWGEQYF TGCGCCAGCAGCTTGGAGGCAGGGTGGGGCGAGCAGTACTTC
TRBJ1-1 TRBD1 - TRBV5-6 CASSWGDRDTEAFF TGTGCCAGCAGCTGGGGGGACAGGGACACTGAAGCTTTCTTT
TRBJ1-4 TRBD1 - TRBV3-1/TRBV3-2 CASMSRSQGAASNEKLFF TGTGCCAGCATGTCCCGGAGTCAGGGGGCGGCAAGTAATGAAAAACTGTTTTTT